This T cell receptor beta chain was obtained from a study of CD8+CD57+ T cells in acquired aplastic anemia. Those patients picked for sequencing had displayed CD8+CD57+ cell expansion on flow cytometry. Severe acquired aplastic anemia was present in all patients. Researchers used genomic DNA as the template to profile TCR beta VDJ and CDR3. Using its own MiXCR run on the reads, TCRdb lists one record per CDR3 protein. Of about 240,000 distinct CDR3 sequences listed, approximately 45% are singletons. From germline, CDR1 is MNHEY and CDR2 SVGAGI. This CDR3 contains 16 residues. Trimming removed 5 bases from V and 5 bases from J, with 21 bases in between.

Specimen: sorted CD4+, CD8+, or CD8+CD57+ T cells (not recorded which) from PBMCs. The TCR sequence derives from a human donor with aplastic anemia. The rearrangement links TRBV6-5 to TRBJ1-2; possibly TRBD1 for D (5 bases). Here the CDR3 reads CASSEAQTVGVYGYTF. CDR3 nucleotides: TGTGCCAGCAGTGAAGCCCAGACAGTCGGAGTGTATGGCTACACCTTC.